The 15 T cell receptor beta chains in this list originate from one sample, sequenced in a study of blood T cell repertoires in COVID-19 (dated by TCRdb to the early 2020s). Libraries were constructed by the immunoSEQ multiplex PCR assay. TCRdb limited this immuneACCESS table to in-frame rearrangements with V and J called. A share of clones is missing; checked studies link under half to unresolved V genes, and the rest is unexplained. Present in this sample are 270,000 or so clones, 82% of which were seen just once. 3.1% of the sample is held by the ten biggest clonotypes. The sequenced sample was peripheral blood. These receptor sequences come from a woman aged 18-29 years with acute or convalescent COVID-19.

A few counts support this clone. This chain links TRBV30 with TRBJ1-5; D remains unclear. Germline lookup yields CDR1 GTSNPN and CDR2 SVGIG (reference sequence). This CDR3 contains 12 residues. Trimming took 5 bases from V and 8 from J, leaving 13 bases between them. The CDR3 nucleotides are TGTGCCTGGGGACGGGGAAAGGAGCCCCAGCATTTT. Protein sequence: CAWGRGKEPQHF.

A few counts support this clone. The chain uses TRBV7-2 and TRBJ2-1; 14 nucleotides agree with TRBD2. The CDR3 length is 18 residues. CDR1 and CDR2 (germline): SGHTA, FQGNSA. The trim removed 1 base at V and 6 bases at J, leaving 8 bases unmatched. The CDR3 protein is CASSLVGTSGRLFNEQFF. The CDR3 DNA reads TGTGCCAGCAGCTTAGTAGGGACTAGCGGGAGATTATTCAATGAGCAGTTCTTC.

Worth noting for this clone: Other DNA sequences in this specimen translate into the identical CDR3. The V gene is TRBV28, the J gene TRBJ2-7; 8 bases map to TRBD1. The germline CDR1 and CDR2 sequences are MDHEN and SYDVKM. J was trimmed by 2 bases and V by 6 bases; bases with no gene match: 6. This CDR3 comprises 14 residues. CDR3 nucleotide sequence: TGTGCCAGCAGGCCGGGACAGGCCGCCTACGAGCAGTACTTC. Protein: CASRPGQAAYEQYF.

The rearrangement uses TRBV7-2 and TRBJ2-7, with D perhaps TRBD2 (6 bases). This CDR3 is 13 amino acids long. With 3 bases removed from V and 3 bases from J, the gap between germline ends came to 9 bases. Germline-derived CDR1 and CDR2 are SGHTA and FQGNSA. In DNA, the CDR3 is TGTGCCAGCAGCTTTGGCGGGGACTACGAGCAGTACTTC. This translates into CASSFGGDYEQYF.

This clone was recorded once. The DNA for the CDR3 is TGTGCCACCCGACAGGGCATTAATCAGCCCCAGCATTTT. It yields the protein CATRQGINQPQHF. The J gene is TRBJ1-5, the V gene TRBV19; 7 nucleotides match TRBD1. V was clipped by 10 bases and J by 4 bases; unmatched bases: 7. This CDR3 comprises 13 residues. Germline CDR1 LNHDA, CDR2 SQIVND (reference sequence). Full variable domain (rest looked up from reference TRBV19 and TRBJ1-5): DGGITQSPKYLFRKEGQNVTLSCEQNLNHDAMYWYRQDPGQGLRLIYYSQIVNDFQKGDIAEGYSVSREKKESFPLTVTSAQKNPTAFYLCATRQGINQPQHFGDGTRLSIL.

This chain links TRBV18 with TRBJ1-2; D gene ambiguous. Looked up from germline, CDR1 is KGHSH and CDR2 is LQKENI. The V end was cut by 3 bases, the J end by 4 bases, with 15 bases between. The CDR3 totals 15 residues. CDR3 residues: CASSPALRSLYGYTF. CDR3 bases: TGTGCCAGCTCACCTGCCCTCCGCAGTCTCTATGGCTACACCTTC.

The gene calls are TRBV7-8 and TRBJ2-1, with TRBD2 matching 8 bases. CDR3 length: 16 residues. Per germline, CDR1 SGHVS and CDR2 FQNEAQ. V dropped 4 bases and J dropped 8; count of bases not matched to a gene: 13. As DNA, the CDR3 is TGTGCCAGCAGCTCCCCTACTAGCGGTATATACCATGAGCAGTTCTTC. It yields the protein CASSSPTSGIYHEQFF. The whole variable domain, remainder taken from reference TRBV7-8 and TRBJ2-1, is GAGVSQSPRYKVAKRGQDVALRCDPISGHVSLFWYQQALGQGPEFLTYFQNEAQLDKSGLPSDRFFAERPEGSVSTLKIQRTQQEDSAVYLCASSSPTSGIYHEQFFGPGTRLTVL.

This chain connects TRBV28 to TRBJ1-4; no definite D call. Trimming took 4 bases from V and 10 from J, leaving 13 bases between them. CDR3 length equals 13 residues. The germline CDR1 and CDR2 sequences are MDHEN and SYDVKM. CDR3 loop: CASSSILFGKLFF. CDR3 DNA: TGTGCCAGCAGTTCCATCTTGTTCGGAAAACTGTTTTTT.

V gene TRBV11-3 combines with J gene TRBJ2-3; TRBD2 matches at 7 bases. Germline loops: CDR1 SGHNT, CDR2 YENEEA. After removal of 5 bases from V and 4 bases from J, the junction contained 3 bases not matched to a gene. The CDR3 loop spans 13 amino acids. CDR3 protein: CASSPRGADTQYF. CDR3 nucleotides: TGTGCCAGCAGCCCCCGGGGGGCAGATACGCAGTATTTT.

This clone came up many times. The rearrangement links TRBV7-6 to TRBJ1-2, with D unclear. The CDR3 is 13 amino acids. From germline, CDR1 is SGHVS and CDR2 FNYEAQ. V shed 2 bases and J shed 2 bases, with 6 bases lying between them. DNA for the CDR3: TGTGCCAGCAGCTTATCGCGGAACTATGGCTACACCTTC. Its protein product is CASSLSRNYGYTF. Full variable domain (missing parts from reference TRBV7-6 and TRBJ1-2): GAGVSQSPRYKVTKRGQDVALRCDPISGHVSLYWYRQALGQGPEFLTYFNYEAQQDKSGLPNDRFSAERPEGSISTLTIQRTEQRDSAMYRCASSLSRNYGYTFGSGTRLTVV.

This clone was seen only once. CDR3 DNA sequence: TGTGCCAGTAGTATAGATGGGACAGGGACGCTCGGGGGGCATTTT. Amino acids: CASSIDGTGTLGGHF. The rearrangement uses TRBV19 and TRBJ1-5; TRBD1 agrees at 9 bases. Trimming took 0 bases from V and 15 from J; bases not matched to a gene: 12. This CDR3 comprises 15 residues. Per the germline V gene, CDR1 is LNHDA and CDR2 is SQIVND (reference sequence).

The rearrangement uses TRBV6-6 and TRBJ2-1; possibly TRBD1 for D (5 bases). The CDR3 extends over 16 amino acids. Trimming shortened V by 7 bases and J by 5 bases, and 21 bases separated the two germline ends. Germline V gene data show CDR1 as MNHNY and CDR2 as SVGAGI (reference sequence). CDR3 sequence reads: CASTPRYDLGDNEQFF. Here the CDR3 DNA reads TGTGCCAGCACTCCGAGGTACGATCTAGGGGACAATGAGCAGTTCTTC.

The table lists this clone with many counts. This chain connects TRBV28 to TRBJ1-1; 8 bases line up with TRBD1. J gave up 2 bases and V 6 bases, and 8 bases lay outside the gene matches. CDR1 and CDR2 from the germline V gene are MDHEN and SYDVKM. This CDR3 is built from 15 residues. Written as DNA, the CDR3 is TGTGCCAGCAGAACGGACAGGGCATTTAACACTGAAGCTTTCTTT. Translating it yields CASRTDRAFNTEAFF.

In nucleotides, the CDR3 is TGTGCCAGCAGCTTAAACCTAGCGGGATTTAGCACAGATACGCAGTATTTT. Amino acid sequence: CASSLNLAGFSTDTQYF. V usage is TRBV11-2 and J usage is TRBJ2-3, with 9 bases identical to TRBD2. CDR1 and CDR2 from the germline V gene are SGHAT and FQNNGV. The V gene end was trimmed by 2 bases and the J gene end by 0 bases; junction bases not matched to a gene: 6. The CDR3 is 17 amino acids.

The gene calls are TRBV18 and TRBJ1-1; perhaps TRBD1 as D (5 bases). The CDR3 is made up of 14 amino acids. V was cut by 3 bases and J by 5 bases, with 13 bases left in between. Germline V gene data show CDR1 as KGHSH and CDR2 as LQKENI. The CDR3 nucleotides are TGTGCCAGCTCACCTGGGGGGGTACGAACTGAAGCTTTCTTT. Translated: CASSPGGVRTEAFF.